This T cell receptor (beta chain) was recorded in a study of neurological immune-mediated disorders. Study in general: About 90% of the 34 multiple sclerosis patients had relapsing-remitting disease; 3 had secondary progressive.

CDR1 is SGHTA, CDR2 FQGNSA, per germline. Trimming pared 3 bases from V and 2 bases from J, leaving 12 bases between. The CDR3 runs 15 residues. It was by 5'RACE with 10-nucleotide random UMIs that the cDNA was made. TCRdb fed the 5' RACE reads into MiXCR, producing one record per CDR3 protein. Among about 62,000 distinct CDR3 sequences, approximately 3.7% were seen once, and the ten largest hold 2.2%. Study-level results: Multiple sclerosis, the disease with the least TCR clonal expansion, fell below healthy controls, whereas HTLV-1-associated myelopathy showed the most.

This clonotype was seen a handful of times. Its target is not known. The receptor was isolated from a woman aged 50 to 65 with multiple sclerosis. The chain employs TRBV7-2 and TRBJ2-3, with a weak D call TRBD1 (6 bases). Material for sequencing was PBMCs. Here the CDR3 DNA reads TGTGCCAGCAGCTTCTGGACAGATATCACAGATACGCAGTATTTT. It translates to CASSFWTDITDTQYF.